Reported below is one T cell receptor (beta chain). Its target is unknown. The isolated RNA, all of it, was reverse transcribed, so expressed TCRB transcripts were what got sequenced. Naive, central memory and regulatory T cell samples averaged roughly 3.6 million immunoSEQ reads each. Clones were sequenced by immunoSEQ multiplex PCR, and TCRdb holds only the in-frame ones, with some missing. This table holds 250,000 to 350,000 clones, 14% found once. Markers CD45RO/CCR7/CD25/CD127/CD95/CD27 served to sort CD4+ naive, central memory, regulatory and stem cell-like memory cells. The entry originates in a study of beta chain features in type 1 diabetes. The wider study: Patients shared similar age, gender and cell yields with healthy donors. Overall study findings and caveats: A possible short-template PCR bias applies equally to patients and controls.

The J segment lost 10 bases and the V segment lost 3 bases, leaving 9 bases of the junction unmatched. Germline values: CDR1 LGHNA, CDR2 YSLEER. CDR3 length: 15 residues. The clonotype was recovered from a man aged 30-40 years in good health. The chain recombines TRBV4-3 with TRBJ2-1; 10 bases align to TRBD2. Sequencing used central memory CD4+ T cells from blood. CDR3 protein: CASSQSGGAFREQFF. The CDR3 DNA follows: TGCGCCAGCAGCCAGAGCGGGGGGGCCTTCAGGGAGCAGTTCTTC.